This TCR delta chain comes out of a study of gamma-delta T cells after stem cell transplantation. TCRdb re-called the RT-PCR reads using CATT. The sample lists approximately 480 delta-chain clones, roughly 2.5% occurring once. Per germline, CDR1 TSWWSYY and CDR2 QGS. The CDR3 is 24 amino acids. The V and J ends lost 6 bases and 1 base, in that order; junction bases with no gene match: 23. On this clone: TCRdb lists the protein of a much larger clone for this DNA, which differs at residue 11, so this is likely a read error; the protein given here is translated from the DNA itself.

Material for sequencing was gamma-delta T cells. V is TRDV1 and J is TRDJ3; 11 bases map to TRDD3. This receptor was identified in a human donor. It is not recorded whose cells these are; they may come from a transplant donor. The chain's CDR3 is CALGLGRLSPIGGYDSWDTRQMFF. In DNA form, the CDR3 reads TGTGCTCTTGGTTTGGGTCGGCTCTCCCCAATTGGGGGATACGATTCCTGGGACACCCGACAGATGTTTTTC.